The source of this T cell receptor (beta chain) is a study of shared clonotypes between healthy human individuals. Germline V CDR1 and CDR2: LNHDA, SQIVND (reference sequence). CDR3 length equals 11 residues. Trimming removed 5 bases at V and 3 bases at J, with 5 bases between. In the case of this clone: The same CDR3 can be traced to other DNA sequences in this sample.

The protocol was immunoSEQ multiplex PCR, while the TCRdb copy is restricted to in-frame clones and leaves out a portion. The data show 2 million to 2.5 million clones, about 95% seen once. This clonotype was sampled from a man in his late teens or twenties in good health. The gene calls are TRBV19 and TRBJ2-7; D remains unclear. Sequencing was done on a sample of naive CD4+ T cells sorted from blood. Subset denoted: CD45RA+ positively selected. The DNA of the CDR3 is TGTGCCAGTAGTTCGGTCTACGAGCAGTACTTC. Amino acids: CASSSVYEQYF.